This TCR beta chain was identified in a study of PD-1 blockade in classical Hodgkin lymphoma. Regarding the study as a whole: TCR diversity rose significantly by C4D1 in CD4+ but not CD8+ cells.

All patients relapsed after autologous stem cell transplantation, and brentuximab vedotin exposure varied. Classifying best responses yielded complete response, partial response or progressive disease. Concerning this clone itself: The antigen remains undetermined.

The V gene lost 1 base and the J gene lost 7 bases, with 12 bases spanning the gap. CDR1 and CDR2 (germline): SGHTA, FQGNSA. This CDR3 has 14 residues. Produced via immunoSEQ multiplex PCR; TCRdb's table is partial and in-frame only. The repertoire holds about 110,000 clones, with roughly nine tenths as singletons. The sequence derives from a human donor with classical Hodgkin lymphoma. This material consisted of peripheral blood mononuclear cells (PBMCs), taken before the second cycle of nivolumab. V and J are TRBV7-2 and TRBJ2-3; D not certain. The CDR3 here is CASSLGGTTHTQYF. CDR3 coding DNA: TGTGCCAGCAGCTTAGGGGGTACCACTCATACGCAGTATTTT.